These 20 T cell receptor beta chains originate from one sample sequenced in a study of T cells in Graves' hyperthyroidism and ophthalmopathy. The source material, RNA transcripts, was used to amplify TCR beta CDR3 regions. Researchers ran a first-round RT-PCR on the TCR CDR3 using the HTBI primer set. TCRdb reanalysed the multiplex PCR reads using MiXCR and keeps one entry per CDR3 protein. In the table there are 800,000 or so distinct CDR3 sequences, over 35% of which are singletons. Sequenced: blood. Receptors were obtained from a man aged 18 to 29 with Graves' hyperthyroidism.

V is TRBV29-1 and J is TRBJ2-5; D may be TRBD2 (6 bases). Trimming stripped 2 bases from V and 5 bases from J, with 12 bases between. Germline V gives CDR1 SQVTM, CDR2 ANQGSEA. The CDR3 consists of 13 residues. The CDR3 reads CSVERSGWETQYF. As DNA, the CDR3 is TGCAGCGTTGAAAGGAGCGGGTGGGAGACCCAGTACTTC.

This clonotype was detected ten times or more. The genes are TRBV2 and TRBJ1-1; D unclear. V was clipped by 8 bases and J by 0 bases, with 19 bases between them. The CDR3 is made up of 16 amino acids. Germline V gives CDR1 SNHLY, CDR2 FYNNEI. In nucleotides, the CDR3 is TGTGCCAGCGGCCCTCAACCTTTATCCATGAACACTGAAGCTTTCTTT. Protein product: CASGPQPLSMNTEAFF. Together with reference TRBV2 and TRBJ1-1, the CDR3 gives the full variable domain: EPEVTQTPSHQVTQMGQEVILRCVPISNHLYFYWYRQILGQKVEFLVSFYNNEISEKSEIFDDQFSVERPDGSNFTLKIRSTKLEDSAMYFCASGPQPLSMNTEAFFGQGTRLTVV.

This clonotype was observed a few times. This chain links TRBV20-1 with TRBJ2-5; D possibly corresponds to TRBD2 (5 bases). Trimming took off 5 bases at V and 1 base at J, with 17 bases between the two ends. CDR1 is DFQATT and CDR2 is SNEGSKA in the germline V gene (reference sequence). The CDR3 is 15 residues long. The CDR3 coding sequence is TGCAGTGCTCCGCGGACGGGAAACACCCAAGAGACCCAGTACTTC. It codes for CSAPRTGNTQETQYF.

The chain combines TRBV7-9 with TRBJ2-7; D might be TRBD2 (5 bases). The CDR3 runs 13 residues. Germline CDR1 SEHNR, CDR2 FQNEAQ (reference sequence). The V end was cut by 5 bases, the J end by 6 bases, with 14 bases between. The CDR3 nucleotides are TGTGCCAGCAGCCAAGGTTCGGGATCCGAGCAGTACTTC. Translated: CASSQGSGSEQYF.

CDR3 nucleotides: TGTGCCAGCAGCTTGGAGGGGACAGGGGACACTGAAGCTTTCTTT. Protein: CASSLEGTGDTEAFF. The V and J genes are TRBV4-2 and TRBJ1-1; 10 bases line up with TRBD1. The V segment lost 5 bases and the J segment 3 bases; nucleotides outside the gene matches: 6. Germline V CDR1 and CDR2: LGHNA, YNFKEQ. There are 15 residues in the CDR3.

In the case of this clonotype: Germline and junction disagree at one end, which may indicate a read error. This rearrangement joins TRBV25-1 to TRBJ2-2, with D tentatively TRBD2 (6 bases). CDR1 and CDR2 (germline): MGHDK, SYGVNS. There are 15 residues in the CDR3. In DNA form, the CDR3 reads TGCGCCAGCAGCCCGGTAGCGGTCAACACCGGGGAGCTGCTTTTT. Translated, it gives CASSPVAVNTGELLF.

In this sample, this clonotype turned up many times. This sequence joins TRBV10-3 and TRBJ2-2; D not resolved. This CDR3 comprises 13 residues. V gave up 2 bases and J gave up 2 bases, with 3 bases separating them. The germline gives CDR1 ENHRY, CDR2 SYGVKD. The CDR3 DNA is TGTGCCATCAGTGAGCCCAACACCGGGGAGCTGTTTTTT. Its protein product is CAISEPNTGELFF.

The chain recombines TRBV2 with TRBJ1-2; TRBD1 might be the D (6 bases). Trimming took off 6 bases at V and 3 bases at J, with 14 bases between the two ends. This CDR3 has 14 residues. Per the germline V gene, CDR1 is SNHLY and CDR2 is FYNNEI. The DNA of the CDR3 is TGTGCCAGCAGCCTGTCTGGGGGGCACTATGGCTACACCTTC. This gives the protein CASSLSGGHYGYTF.

Note on this clonotype: A much more abundant neighbour one base away suggests this may be a read error. The chain couples TRBV7-9 to TRBJ1-6; no firm D call. V was trimmed by 2 bases and J by 6 bases, leaving 11 bases between them. The CDR3 loop spans 15 amino acids. Germline values: CDR1 SEHNR, CDR2 FQNEAQ (reference sequence). CDR3: CASSLHPGGNSPLHF. DNA of the CDR3: TGTGCCAGCAGCTTACACCCAGGCGGTAATTCACCCCTCCACTTT.

This clonotype was observed a single time. The junction does not match germline at one end; this may be a read error. The chain couples TRBV10-3 to TRBJ1-5; the D gene is possibly TRBD1 (6 bases). Germline V gives CDR1 ENHRY, CDR2 SYGVKD. The CDR3 is 15 amino acids. CDR3 loop: CASSLERGGNQPQHF. Written as DNA, the CDR3 is TGTGCCAGCAGTTTGGAGAGGGGGGGAAATCAGCCCCAGCATTTT.

The chain couples TRBV6-5 to TRBJ1-5, with D unresolved. Germline values: CDR1 MNHEY, CDR2 SVGAGI. Trimming took off 0 bases at V and 6 bases at J, with 6 bases between the two ends. This CDR3 contains 13 residues. Here the CDR3 DNA reads TGTGCCAGCAGTTACTCGGGAACTCAGCCCCAGCATTTT. This sequence encodes CASSYSGTQPQHF.

The chain employs TRBV29-1 and TRBJ2-6; D may be TRBD2 (6 bases). The V end was cut by 3 bases, the J end by 1 base, with 7 bases between. Looked up from germline, CDR1 is SQVTM and CDR2 is ANQGSEA. This CDR3 has 14 residues. As DNA, the CDR3 is TGCAGCGTTGACGGGAGTTCTGGGGCCAACGTCCTGACTTTC. Protein: CSVDGSSGANVLTF.

The chain couples TRBV6-5 to TRBJ1-4, with D unclear. The CDR3 has 13 residues. V lost 5 bases to trimming and J lost 5 bases, with 9 bases between them. Germline CDR1 reads MNHEY; CDR2 reads SVGAGI. This CDR3 reads CASSGNQNEKLFF. CDR3 nucleotides: TGTGCCAGCAGTGGTAATCAGAATGAAAAACTGTTTTTT.

This clonotype was seen repeatedly, ten times or more. This rearrangement joins TRBV24-1 to TRBJ2-7; D might be TRBD1 (6 bases). The CDR3 is 11 amino acids. The germline CDR1 and CDR2 sequences are KGHDR and SFDVKD. The CDR3 spells CAHSGDTEQYF. The DNA for the CDR3 is TGTGCACACTCAGGGGACACCGAGCAGTACTTC.

CDR3 in amino acids: CASSYRGKGYTF. The DNA for the CDR3 is TGTGCCAGCAGTTACAGGGGTAAGGGCTACACCTTC. The J gene is TRBJ1-2, the V gene TRBV6-6, with D perhaps TRBD1 (5 bases). CDR1 is MNHNY, CDR2 SVGAGI, per germline (reference sequence). With 2 bases removed from V and 8 bases from J, the gap between germline ends came to 9 bases. CDR3 length: 12 residues.

This clonotype has a count of ten or more. At one of its ends the junction is not consistent with the germline gene, which may arise from a read error. This chain connects TRBV9 to TRBJ1-1; 7 nucleotides agree with TRBD1. Germline CDR1 is SGDLS and CDR2 is YYNGEE. The CDR3 runs 11 residues. DNA for the CDR3: TGTGCCAGCAGCGCGATTACAGGGGACCCTTTT. It encodes CASSAITGDPF.

Ten or more counts support this clonotype. The chain is built from TRBV7-8 and TRBJ1-1, with 7 bases identical to TRBD1. V dropped 4 bases and J dropped 1; count of bases not matched to a gene: 3. CDR1 and CDR2 (germline): SGHVS, FQNEAQ. The CDR3 runs to 14 residues. The CDR3 here is CASSWTGQNTEAFF. As DNA, the CDR3 is TGTGCCAGCAGCTGGACAGGACAGAACACTGAAGCTTTCTTT.

In its sample, this clonotype was seen many times. V and J are TRBV15 and TRBJ1-3; a possible D gene is TRBD1 (5 bases). Germline CDR1 reads LNHNV; CDR2 reads YYDKDF (reference sequence). V was cut by 11 bases and J by 0 bases, with 20 bases left in between. CDR3 size: 16 residues. The CDR3 loop reads CASSGMAGSSGNTIYF. CDR3 DNA sequence: TGTGCCTCCTCGGGGATGGCAGGGTCCTCTGGAAACACCATATATTTT.

This clonotype was found a few times. The rearrangement uses TRBV9 and TRBJ1-4; D might be TRBD1 (5 bases). V lost 0 bases, J lost 7 bases, and 19 bases lay in between. The CDR3 runs 17 residues. Looked up from germline, CDR1 is SGDLS and CDR2 is YYNGEE. The CDR3 here is CASSVGVVRDGGEKLFF. Here the CDR3 DNA reads TGTGCCAGCAGCGTAGGAGTGGTGAGGGACGGCGGTGAAAAACTGTTTTTT.

With regard to this clonotype: An end of the junction does not agree with germline; a read error may underlie this. V is TRBV10-3 and J is TRBJ1-1; tentative D call: TRBD1 (5 bases). Germline CDR1 is ENHRY and CDR2 is SYGVKD. The CDR3 runs to 14 residues. The CDR3 reads CASSYAGGGSEAFF. CDR3 in DNA: TGTGCCAGCAGTTACGCCGGGGGGGGGTCAGAAGCTTTCTTT.